Each of the 9 T cell receptor beta chains below was sequenced from the same sample in a study of blood T cell repertoires in COVID-19. Clones were read by immunoSEQ multiplex PCR, and TCRdb kept only the in-frame ones, dropping some. The table includes about 170,000 clones, 88% detected once. Material: peripheral blood. Source of these receptors: a man aged 55 to 69 with acute or convalescent COVID-19.

The chain links TRBV6-1 to TRBJ2-1, with D tentatively TRBD1 (6 bases). The CDR3 contains 16 residues. CDR1 and CDR2 from the germline V gene are MNHNS and SASEGT. Trimming pared 4 bases from V and 3 bases from J, leaving 16 bases between. The CDR3 DNA reads as TGTGCCAGCAGTGTCAAAAGACAGGTTGTCTACAATGAGCAGTTCTTC. Residues: CASSVKRQVVYNEQFF.

This CDR3 is CASAEGGSTGELFF. The DNA for the CDR3 is TGTGCCTCCGCGGAAGGGGGATCCACCGGGGAGCTGTTTTTT. V and J are TRBV30 and TRBJ2-2, with D perhaps matching TRBD1 (6 bases). CDR1 GTSNPN and CDR2 SVGIG come from the germline V gene (reference sequence). Trimming left V 7 bases short and J 4 bases short, with 16 bases between. The CDR3 length is 14 residues.

V usage is TRBV11-3 and J usage is TRBJ2-5; tentative D call: TRBD1 (6 bases). This CDR3 region has 18 residues. V was cut by 5 bases and J by 5 bases, with 27 bases left in between. The germline V gene has CDR1 SGHNT and CDR2 YENEEA. CDR3 nucleotide sequence: TGTGCCAGCAGCCTCGCCCCGGGACAAGGGCCCCAGCTGGAGACCCAGTACTTC. Its translation is CASSLAPGQGPQLETQYF.

The chain combines TRBV6-5 with TRBJ1-4; no firm D call. Trimming took 6 bases from V and 8 from J, leaving 13 bases between them. The V gene's germline CDR1 is MNHEY and CDR2 SVGAGI. The CDR3 is made up of 13 amino acids. As DNA, the CDR3 is TGTGCCAGCAGCCCCCAGACTGGGGAAAAACTGTTTTTT. Its protein product is CASSPQTGEKLFF.

The CDR3 DNA reads as TGTGCCATCAGTGAGTCGCTAGAAAAAGAGACCCAGTACTTC. Amino acids: CAISESLEKETQYF. The chain is built from TRBV10-3 and TRBJ2-5, with D uncertain. The CDR3 has 14 amino acids. Per germline, CDR1 ENHRY and CDR2 SYGVKD. V dropped 0 bases and J dropped 3 bases, with 8 bases sitting between them.

This clone was seen only once. The V gene is TRBV19, the J gene TRBJ1-4; D might be TRBD1 (6 bases). Per the germline V gene, CDR1 is LNHDA and CDR2 is SQIVND (reference sequence). Trimming cost V 3 bases and J 3 bases, with 11 bases left between them. CDR3 size: 15 residues. This chain's CDR3 is CASSILTGPNEKLFF. The CDR3 nucleotides are TGTGCCAGTAGTATTTTAACAGGGCCTAATGAAAAACTGTTTTTT.

V usage is TRBV5-8 and J usage is TRBJ2-1; TRBD2 matches 14 bases. CDR1 is SGHTS and CDR2 is YDEGEE in the germline V gene. V lost 0 bases to trimming and J lost 5 bases; unmatched junction nucleotides: 4. The CDR3 covers 17 residues. CDR3 DNA: TGTGCCAGCAGCTTGGGACTAGCGGGAGGGCCAGACAATGAGCAGTTCTTC. Translated: CASSLGLAGGPDNEQFF.

The rearrangement joins TRBV5-4 to TRBJ1-2; TRBD1 might be the D (5 bases). Germline CDR1 is SGHNT and CDR2 is YYREEE (reference sequence). Trimming removed 2 bases from V and 1 base from J, with 6 bases in between. The CDR3 has 13 residues. For the CDR3, the DNA is TGTGCCAGCAGCTTTAGGGGTAACTATGGCTACACCTTC. It translates to CASSFRGNYGYTF.

The chain is built from TRBV12-3 or TRBV12-4 and TRBJ1-1, with a possible D match to TRBD1 (6 bases). V was pared by 6 bases and J by 1 base, with 9 bases between. This CDR3 comprises 13 residues. The CDR3 DNA is TGTGCCAGCAGGAGGGGGGGGAACACTGAAGCTTTCTTT. Translating it yields CASRRGGNTEAFF.